One sample yielded the 11 T cell receptor beta chains listed below, sequenced in a study of blood T cell repertoires in COVID-19. Sequencing was performed with immunoSEQ multiplex PCR; in TCRdb, only in-frame clones are kept and a portion is missing. The data hold fewer than 350,000 clones, with approximately 86% observed a single time. Sequencing was carried out using peripheral blood. All receptors derive from a man between 18 and 35 years old with active or convalescent COVID-19.

The chain has TRBV18 and TRBJ1-6; TRBD1 matches 9 bases. Germline values: CDR1 KGHSH, CDR2 LQKENI. The CDR3 has 16 amino acids. J was trimmed by 8 bases and V by 3 bases; bases with no gene match: 8. The CDR3 DNA reads as TGTGCCAGCTCACCGGTCGACCGGGACAGGGATTCACCCCTCCACTTT. It encodes CASSPVDRDRDSPLHF.

This chain connects TRBV3-1 (or the pseudogene TRBV3-2) to TRBJ2-7; no reliable D call. This CDR3 comprises 15 residues. CDR1 is LGHDT, CDR2 YNNKEL, per germline (reference sequence). Trimming took 3 bases from V and 3 from J, leaving 15 bases between them. For the CDR3, the DNA is TGTGCCAGCAGCCATGGTTCGTCAGGATACTACGAGCAGTACTTC. The encoded protein is CASSHGSSGYYEQYF.

The CDR3 DNA reads TGCGCCAGCAGCAGTCCGGCACGGCGGGAGACCCAGTACTTC. Amino acids: CASSSPARRETQYF. This chain joins TRBV5-1 and TRBJ2-5, with D hard to call. The CDR3 is 14 residues long. Germline CDR1 and CDR2: SGHRS and YFSETQ. V gave up 4 bases and J gave up 5 bases, with 15 bases separating them.

The DNA for the CDR3 is TGTGCCACCCAAGACAGGAGCTCCTACAATGAGCAGTTCTTC. Its translation is CATQDRSSYNEQFF. V is TRBV15 and J is TRBJ2-1, with a weak D call TRBD1 (6 bases). There are 14 residues in the CDR3. CDR1 is LNHNV and CDR2 is YYDKDF in the germline V gene (reference sequence). The ends were cut back, 8 bases at V and 0 bases at J, with 11 bases in the middle.

This rearrangement joins TRBV3-1 (or the pseudogene TRBV3-2) to TRBJ1-6; possibly TRBD1 for D (6 bases). There are 16 residues in the CDR3. V was cut by 3 bases and J by 9 bases, with 18 bases left in between. Germline CDR1 is LGHDT and CDR2 is YNNKEL (reference sequence). The CDR3 loop is CASSHRQADVGSPLHF. The CDR3 region has the DNA TGTGCCAGCAGCCATAGACAGGCCGATGTGGGTTCACCCCTCCACTTT.

This clone was recorded once. The chain is built from TRBV7-8 and TRBJ1-5, with 9 bases lining up with TRBD1. CDR3 length equals 15 residues. Germline trimming cut 2 bases from V and 4 bases from J; bases unmatched to any gene: 3. Germline CDR1 reads SGHVS; CDR2 reads FQNEAQ. The CDR3 coding sequence is TGTGCCAGCAGCTTAAACAGGGGGCCGAATCAGCCCCAGCATTTT. Protein sequence: CASSLNRGPNQPQHF.

This clone has more than one count but fewer than ten. This rearrangement joins TRBV19 to TRBJ1-1; possible D gene TRBD1, 5 bases. Trimming pared 1 base from V and 9 bases from J, leaving 12 bases between. CDR3 length: 13 amino acids. Germline loops: CDR1 LNHDA, CDR2 SQIVND (reference sequence). For the CDR3, the DNA is TGTGCCAGTAGTATAGTATATGACAGCCAAGCTTTCTTT. It encodes CASSIVYDSQAFF. The variable domain in full, completed from reference TRBV19 and TRBJ1-1, reads DGGITQSPKYLFRKEGQNVTLSCEQNLNHDAMYWYRQDPGQGLRLIYYSQIVNDFQKGDIAEGYSVSREKKESFPLTVTSAQKNPTAFYLCASSIVYDSQAFFGQGTRLTVV.

The J gene is TRBJ2-5, the V gene TRBV19; perhaps TRBD1 as D (6 bases). The ends were cut back, 4 bases at V and 1 base at J, with 13 bases in the middle. Germline lookup yields CDR1 LNHDA and CDR2 SQIVND (reference sequence). The CDR3 runs 15 residues. The CDR3 here is CASSTPGRGQETQYF. DNA for the CDR3: TGTGCCAGTAGTACCCCGGGCAGGGGCCAAGAGACCCAGTACTTC.

The chain carries TRBV21-1 and TRBJ1-2; the DNA was not compared with TRBD1, the D call given in the table. TRBV21-1 is shown as a pseudogene. The CDR3 covers 15 residues. The CDR3 reads CASSKPGQANYGYTF. The CDR3, as DNA: TGTGCCAGCAGCAAACCGGGACAAGCTAACTATGGCTACACCTTC.

This clone was found a few times. This chain connects TRBV5-1 to TRBJ2-7; perhaps TRBD1 as D (5 bases). The ends were cut back, 0 bases at V and 3 bases at J, with 16 bases in the middle. Germline CDR1 SGHRS, CDR2 YFSETQ. CDR3 length: 16 amino acids. The CDR3 region is CASSLARGLKGYEQYF. The CDR3 DNA sequence: TGCGCCAGCAGCTTGGCAAGGGGCCTTAAGGGCTACGAGCAGTACTTC.

J is TRBJ2-1 and V is TRBV19, with D possibly TRBD2 on 7 matching bases. Per the germline V gene, CDR1 is LNHDA and CDR2 is SQIVND (reference sequence). Trimming cost V 5 bases and J 7 bases, with 15 bases left between them. The CDR3 is made up of 14 amino acids. The CDR3 region has the DNA TGTGCCAGTAGTCCCGTAGGGGGGGGAAATGAGCAGTTCTTC. Protein product: CASSPVGGGNEQFF.